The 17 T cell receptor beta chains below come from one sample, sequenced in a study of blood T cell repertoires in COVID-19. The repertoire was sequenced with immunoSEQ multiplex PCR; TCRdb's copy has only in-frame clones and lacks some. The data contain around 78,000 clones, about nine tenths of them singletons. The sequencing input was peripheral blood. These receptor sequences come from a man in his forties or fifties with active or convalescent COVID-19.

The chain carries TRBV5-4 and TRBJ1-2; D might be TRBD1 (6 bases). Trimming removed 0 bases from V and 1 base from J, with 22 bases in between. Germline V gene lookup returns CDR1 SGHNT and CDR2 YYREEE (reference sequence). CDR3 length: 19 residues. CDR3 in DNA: TGTGCCAGCAGCTTGGCCCCCGGGGGGCGGCTGACCTATAACTATGGCTACACCTTC. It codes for CASSLAPGGRLTYNYGYTF.

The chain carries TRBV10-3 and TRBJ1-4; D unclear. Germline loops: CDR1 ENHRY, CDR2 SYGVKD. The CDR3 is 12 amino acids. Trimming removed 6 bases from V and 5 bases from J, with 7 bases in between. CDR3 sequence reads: CAISNSNEKLFF. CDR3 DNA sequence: TGTGCCATCAGCAATTCAAATGAAAAACTGTTTTTT.

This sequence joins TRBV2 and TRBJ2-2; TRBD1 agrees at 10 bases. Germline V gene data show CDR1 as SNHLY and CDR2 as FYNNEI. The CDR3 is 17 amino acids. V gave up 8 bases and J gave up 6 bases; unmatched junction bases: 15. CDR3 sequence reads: CASRLLLRQGASGELFF. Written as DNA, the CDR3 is TGTGCCAGCCGTCTCCTCCTGAGACAGGGGGCATCCGGGGAGCTGTTTTTT.

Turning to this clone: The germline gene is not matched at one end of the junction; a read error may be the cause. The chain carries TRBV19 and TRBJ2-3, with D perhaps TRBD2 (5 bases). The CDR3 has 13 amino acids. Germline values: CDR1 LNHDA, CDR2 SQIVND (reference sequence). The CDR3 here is CASSPGSRDTQYF. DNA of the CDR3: TGTGCCAGTAGTCCTGGGAGCAGAGATACGCAGTATTTT.

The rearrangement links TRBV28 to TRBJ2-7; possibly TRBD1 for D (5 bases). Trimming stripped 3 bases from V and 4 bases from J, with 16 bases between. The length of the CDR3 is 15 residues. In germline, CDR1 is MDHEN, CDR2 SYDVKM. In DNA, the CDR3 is TGTGCCAGCAGTTTGCAGGGCAAAACGAATTACGAGCAGTACTTC. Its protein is CASSLQGKTNYEQYF.

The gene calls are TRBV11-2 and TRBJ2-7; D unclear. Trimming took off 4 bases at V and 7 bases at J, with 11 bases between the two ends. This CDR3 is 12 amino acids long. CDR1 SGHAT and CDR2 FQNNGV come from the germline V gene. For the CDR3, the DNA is TGTGCCAGCAGCTCGCCACGTCGGGAGCAGTACTTC. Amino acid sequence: CASSSPRREQYF.

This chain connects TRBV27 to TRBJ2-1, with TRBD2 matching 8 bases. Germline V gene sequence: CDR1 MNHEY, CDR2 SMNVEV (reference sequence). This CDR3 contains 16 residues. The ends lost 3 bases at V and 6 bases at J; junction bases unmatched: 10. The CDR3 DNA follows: TGTGCCAGCAGTTTCCAACCAGCGGGAGAGGGCAATGAGCAGTTCTTC. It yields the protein CASSFQPAGEGNEQFF.

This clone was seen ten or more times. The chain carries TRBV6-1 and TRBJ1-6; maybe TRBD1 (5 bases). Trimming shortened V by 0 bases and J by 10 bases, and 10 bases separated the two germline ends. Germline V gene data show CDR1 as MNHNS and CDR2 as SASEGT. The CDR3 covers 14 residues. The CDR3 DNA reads TGTGCCAGCAGTGAAGCGACGGGGGAGTCACCCCTCCACTTT. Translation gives CASSEATGESPLHF.

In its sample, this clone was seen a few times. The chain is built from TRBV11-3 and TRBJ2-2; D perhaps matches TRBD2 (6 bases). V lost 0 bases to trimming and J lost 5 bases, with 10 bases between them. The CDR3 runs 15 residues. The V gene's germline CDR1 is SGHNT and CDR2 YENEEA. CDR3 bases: TGTGCCAGCAGCTTAGAATCCGGGAGAACCGGGGAGCTGTTTTTT. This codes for CASSLESGRTGELFF.

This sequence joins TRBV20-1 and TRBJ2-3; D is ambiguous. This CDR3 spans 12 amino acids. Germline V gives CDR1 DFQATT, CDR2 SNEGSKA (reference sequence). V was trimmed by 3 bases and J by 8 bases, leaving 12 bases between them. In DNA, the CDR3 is TGCAGTGCTAGTCAACCCCCCAGTACGCAGTATTTT. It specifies CSASQPPSTQYF.

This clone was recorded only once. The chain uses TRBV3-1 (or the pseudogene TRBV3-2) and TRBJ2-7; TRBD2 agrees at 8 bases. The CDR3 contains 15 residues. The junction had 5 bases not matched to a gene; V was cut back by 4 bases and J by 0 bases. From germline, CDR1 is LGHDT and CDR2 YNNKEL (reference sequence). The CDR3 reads CASSPASGSSYEQYF. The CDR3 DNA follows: TGTGCCAGCAGCCCCGCCAGCGGGAGCTCCTACGAGCAGTACTTC.

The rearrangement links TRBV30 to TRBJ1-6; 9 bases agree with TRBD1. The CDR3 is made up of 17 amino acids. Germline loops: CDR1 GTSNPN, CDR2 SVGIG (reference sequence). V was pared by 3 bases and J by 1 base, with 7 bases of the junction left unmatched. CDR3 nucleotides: TGTGCCTGGAGCCACAGGGGGCATGGGTCCTATAATTCACCCCTCCACTTT. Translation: CAWSHRGHGSYNSPLHF. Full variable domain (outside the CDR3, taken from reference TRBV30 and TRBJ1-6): SQTIHQWPATLVQPVGSPLSLECTVEGTSNPNLYWYRQAAGRGLQLLFYSVGIGQISSEVPQNLSASRPQDRQFILSSKKLLLSDSGFYLCAWSHRGHGSYNSPLHFGNGTRLTVT.

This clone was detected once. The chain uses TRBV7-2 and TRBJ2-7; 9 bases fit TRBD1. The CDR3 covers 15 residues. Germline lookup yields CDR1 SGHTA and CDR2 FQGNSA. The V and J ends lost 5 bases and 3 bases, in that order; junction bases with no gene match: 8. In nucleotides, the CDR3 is TGTGCCAGCAGCCCCGGGACAGGGATTCACTACGAGCAGTACTTC. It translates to CASSPGTGIHYEQYF.

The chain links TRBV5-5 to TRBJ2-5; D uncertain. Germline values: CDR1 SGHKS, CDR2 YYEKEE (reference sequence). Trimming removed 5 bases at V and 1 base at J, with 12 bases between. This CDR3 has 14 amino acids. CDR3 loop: CASRRILGQETQYF. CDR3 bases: TGTGCCAGCAGGAGGATTTTAGGCCAAGAGACCCAGTACTTC.

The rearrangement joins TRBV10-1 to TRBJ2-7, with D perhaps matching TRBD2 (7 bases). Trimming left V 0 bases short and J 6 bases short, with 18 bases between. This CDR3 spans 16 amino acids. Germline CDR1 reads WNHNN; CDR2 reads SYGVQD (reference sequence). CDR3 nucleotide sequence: TGCGCCAGCAGTGAGTCGACCGGGGGGCCAATAAGCGAGCAGTACTTC. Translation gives CASSESTGGPISEQYF.

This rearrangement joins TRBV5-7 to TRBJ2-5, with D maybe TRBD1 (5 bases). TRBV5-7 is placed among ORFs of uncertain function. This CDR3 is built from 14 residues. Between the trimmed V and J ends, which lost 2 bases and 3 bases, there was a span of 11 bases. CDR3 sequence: CASSLRQNKETQYF. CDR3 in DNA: TGTGCCAGCAGCTTAAGACAGAATAAAGAGACCCAGTACTTC.

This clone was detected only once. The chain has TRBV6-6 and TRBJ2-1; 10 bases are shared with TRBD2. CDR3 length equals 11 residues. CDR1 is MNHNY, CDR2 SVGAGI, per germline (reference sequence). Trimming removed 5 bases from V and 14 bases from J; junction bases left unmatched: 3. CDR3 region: CASSTGTSEFF. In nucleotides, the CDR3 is TGTGCCAGCAGTACCGGGACTAGCGAGTTCTTC.